The 12 T cell receptor beta chains reported below all come from one sample, sequenced in a study of regulatory T cells in long-lasting Graves disease. Arm-PCR of CDR3 regions and iRepertoire HTBI primers were the basis on which TCR beta libraries were built. One entry per CDR3 protein results from TCRdb running MiXCR on the multiplex PCR reads. The repertoire holds around 450,000 distinct CDR3 sequences, roughly a fifth seen once, with 6.5% to 9% in the top ten. Time point meaning: persistent/refractory GD, antithyroid drugs over 5 years with positive TRAb. Researchers made the TCR library from RNA that was extracted from PBMCs. The sequenced sample was peripheral blood mononuclear cells (PBMCs), obtained when the disease was refractory, from a patient treated with antithyroid drugs. These TCRs come from a female donor with Graves disease.

This clonotype was seen repeatedly, ten times or more. The rearrangement uses TRBV11-2 and TRBJ2-5; D might be TRBD1 (6 bases). The V and J ends lost 5 bases and 4 bases respectively, with 17 bases between them. Germline CDR1 and CDR2: SGHAT and FQNNGV. The CDR3 is made up of 15 amino acids. CDR3 sequence reads: CASSPEYRGLETQYF. CDR3 nucleotide sequence: TGTGCCAGCAGCCCGGAATATAGGGGGTTAGAGACCCAGTACTTC. Complete variable domain (other parts from reference TRBV11-2 and TRBJ2-5): EAGVAQSPRYKIIEKRQSVAFWCNPISGHATLYWYQQILGQGPKLLIQFQNNGVVDDSQLPKDRFSAERLKGVDSTLKIQPAKLEDSAVYLCASSPEYRGLETQYFGPGTRLLVL.

The rearrangement uses TRBV5-5 and TRBJ1-2, with 11 bases identical to TRBD1. The CDR3 is 15 amino acids. V was clipped by 4 bases and J by 2 bases; unmatched bases: 4. The germline V gene encodes CDR1 SGHKS and CDR2 YYEKEE (reference sequence). The CDR3 region is CASSGGQGGNYGYTF. The CDR3 DNA follows: TGTGCCAGCAGCGGGGGACAGGGGGGGAACTATGGCTACACCTTC.

The chain is built from TRBV6-1 and TRBJ2-7, with 7 bases identical to TRBD2. The CDR3 is 13 amino acids. J was trimmed by 0 bases and V by 8 bases; bases with no gene match: 4. The germline CDR1 and CDR2 sequences are MNHNS and SASEGT. The CDR3 reads CASETGGSYEQYF. The CDR3 DNA reads TGTGCCAGCGAAACGGGGGGCTCCTACGAGCAGTACTTC.

This clonotype was observed at least ten times. The chain has TRBV2 and TRBJ1-2; possibly TRBD1 for D (6 bases). V dropped 0 bases and J dropped 5 bases, with 13 bases sitting between them. The CDR3 is 15 amino acids. CDR1 and CDR2 (germline): SNHLY, FYNNEI. This CDR3 reads CASSEAAGARYGYTF. CDR3 bases: TGTGCCAGCAGTGAAGCCGCAGGGGCTAGATATGGCTACACCTTC.

There are a few counts of this clonotype. The genes are TRBV10-3 and TRBJ1-1, with no clear D. V was shortened by 4 bases and J by 2 bases, with 8 bases between the two germline ends. CDR1 and CDR2 (germline): ENHRY, SYGVKD. The length of the CDR3 is 13 residues. CDR3 in DNA: TGTGCCATCAGTGTTGATAGAAACACTGAAGCTTTCTTT. Translating gives CAISVDRNTEAFF.

This clonotype was picked up many times. The chain employs TRBV2 and TRBJ2-7; 9 nucleotides align to TRBD1. The J segment lost 3 bases and the V segment lost 4 bases, leaving 7 bases of the junction unmatched. Per the germline V gene, CDR1 is SNHLY and CDR2 is FYNNEI. The CDR3 runs to 15 residues. In DNA form, the CDR3 reads TGTGCCAGCAGTGCTGGGGGGACAGGGCTCTACGAGCAGTACTTC. As protein: CASSAGGTGLYEQYF.

This clonotype was detected a few times. A single base separates this from a much larger clone, so it may be a read error. The J gene is TRBJ1-1, the V gene TRBV11-2; unclear D gene. Germline V CDR1 and CDR2: SGHAT, FQNNGV. The CDR3 has 13 amino acids. Here the CDR3 DNA reads TGTGCCAGCAGCCGCCTACGGAACGCTGAAGCTTTCTTT. It encodes CASSRLRNAEAFF.

This clonotype was seen at least ten times. The CDR3 DNA reads as TGTGCCAGCAGTTTAGGCGTTGGCAAAAACATTCAGTACTTC. This codes for CASSLGVGKNIQYF. The J gene is TRBJ2-4, the V gene TRBV27; D unresolved. CDR1 and CDR2 from the germline V gene are MNHEY and SMNVEV (reference sequence). V shed 2 bases and J shed 3 bases, with 8 bases lying between them. The CDR3 runs 14 residues.

As regards this clonotype: A junction end diverges from the germline sequence, so it may reflect a read error. DNA of the CDR3: TGTGCCAGCAGTCCGCGACAGGGCTCCCACGAGCAGTACTTC. It translates to CASSPRQGSHEQYF. The rearrangement links TRBV12-3 or TRBV12-4 to TRBJ2-7; 7 bases are a match to TRBD1. There are 14 residues in the CDR3.

J is TRBJ2-7 and V is TRBV29-1; D is undetermined. Trimming left V 5 bases short and J 2 bases short, with 10 bases between. Germline values: CDR1 SQVTM, CDR2 ANQGSEA. There are 12 residues in the CDR3. CDR3 in DNA: TGCAGCGTTTCGGGCAGAACCTACGAGCAGTACTTC. Translation gives CSVSGRTYEQYF.

This clonotype was recorded a few times. V usage is TRBV7-3 and J usage is TRBJ2-2; D uncertain. The CDR3 loop spans 15 amino acids. V lost 4 bases to trimming and J lost 1 base, with 10 bases between them. The germline CDR1 and CDR2 sequences are SGHTA and FQGTGA. The CDR3 sequence is CASSYWPGNTGELFF. CDR3 bases: TGTGCCAGCAGCTATTGGCCAGGGAACACCGGGGAGCTGTTTTTT.

The chain recombines TRBV30 with TRBJ1-1; D is unclear. The germline V gene has CDR1 GTSNPN and CDR2 SVGIG (reference sequence). There are 16 residues in the CDR3. V was pared by 3 bases and J by 0 bases, with 17 bases between. The CDR3 protein is CAWRVTRIFMNTEAFF. The CDR3 bases are TGTGCCTGGAGAGTTACGAGAATTTTCATGAACACTGAAGCTTTCTTT.